This T cell receptor beta chain was captured in a study of metastatic and nonmetastatic thyroid tumors. Study information: It was across blood and tumor or nodule tissue from malignant and benign thyroid patients that repertoires were compared. Notes on the study in general: Reported TCR beta diversity, measured in blood and tumor, was significantly higher for malignant thyroid tumors than for benign nodules.

Every patient underwent thyroid surgery untreated. This clone appeared many times. Its antigen is unknown. How the authors handled the data: Construction of a distant-metastasis classifier for papillary thyroid cancer relied on CDR3 differences across clinicopathological groups. TCRdb re-analyzed the PCR reads using MiXCR. TCRdb's processing, not the authors' own work, is the source of the V and J calls. Among approximately 35,000 clones listed, 14% to 15% were seen once. The sequence was collected from a male donor with papillary thyroid cancer or a benign thyroid nodule (not recorded which). Some clones in this sample may be carry-over from other donors' samples. The sequenced material came from blood.

The CDR3 region is CASKIAGANVLTF. CDR3 sequence (DNA): TGTGCCAGCAAAATAGCTGGGGCCAACGTCCTGACTTTC. The chain couples TRBV7-2 to TRBJ2-6; no clear D gene. The germline V gene encodes CDR1 SGHTA and CDR2 FQGNSA. Trimming took 7 bases from V and 2 from J, leaving 6 bases between them. The CDR3 is 13 amino acids.